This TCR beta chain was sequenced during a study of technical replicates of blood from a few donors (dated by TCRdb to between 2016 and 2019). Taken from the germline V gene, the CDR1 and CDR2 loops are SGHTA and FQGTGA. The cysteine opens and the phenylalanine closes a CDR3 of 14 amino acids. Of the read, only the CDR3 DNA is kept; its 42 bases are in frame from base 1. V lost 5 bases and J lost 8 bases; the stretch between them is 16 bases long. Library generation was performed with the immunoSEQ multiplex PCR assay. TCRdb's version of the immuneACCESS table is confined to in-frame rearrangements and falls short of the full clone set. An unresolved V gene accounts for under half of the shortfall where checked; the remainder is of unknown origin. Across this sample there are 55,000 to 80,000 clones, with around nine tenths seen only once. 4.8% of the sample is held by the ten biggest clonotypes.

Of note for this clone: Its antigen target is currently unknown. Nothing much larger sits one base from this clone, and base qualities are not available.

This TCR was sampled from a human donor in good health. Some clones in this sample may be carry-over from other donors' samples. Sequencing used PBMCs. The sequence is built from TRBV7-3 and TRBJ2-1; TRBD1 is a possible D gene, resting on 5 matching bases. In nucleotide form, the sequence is TGTGCCAGCAGCCCACAAGGGGTCGGCGATGAGCAGTTCTTC. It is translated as CASSPQGVGDEQFF.